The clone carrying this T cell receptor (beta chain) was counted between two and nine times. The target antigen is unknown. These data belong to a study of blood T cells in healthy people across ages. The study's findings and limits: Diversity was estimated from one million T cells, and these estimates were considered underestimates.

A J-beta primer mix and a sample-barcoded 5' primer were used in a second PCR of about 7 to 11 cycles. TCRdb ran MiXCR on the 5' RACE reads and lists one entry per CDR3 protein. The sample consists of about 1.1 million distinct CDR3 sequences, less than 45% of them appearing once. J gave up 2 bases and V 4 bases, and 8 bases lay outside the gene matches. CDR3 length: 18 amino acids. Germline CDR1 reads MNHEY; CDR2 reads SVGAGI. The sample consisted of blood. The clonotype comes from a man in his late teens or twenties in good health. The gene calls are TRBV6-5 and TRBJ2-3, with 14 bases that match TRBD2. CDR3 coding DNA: TGTGCCAGCAGTTTGGGGACTAGCGGGGGCCTCCCCACAGATACGCAGTATTTT. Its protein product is CASSLGTSGGLPTDTQYF.